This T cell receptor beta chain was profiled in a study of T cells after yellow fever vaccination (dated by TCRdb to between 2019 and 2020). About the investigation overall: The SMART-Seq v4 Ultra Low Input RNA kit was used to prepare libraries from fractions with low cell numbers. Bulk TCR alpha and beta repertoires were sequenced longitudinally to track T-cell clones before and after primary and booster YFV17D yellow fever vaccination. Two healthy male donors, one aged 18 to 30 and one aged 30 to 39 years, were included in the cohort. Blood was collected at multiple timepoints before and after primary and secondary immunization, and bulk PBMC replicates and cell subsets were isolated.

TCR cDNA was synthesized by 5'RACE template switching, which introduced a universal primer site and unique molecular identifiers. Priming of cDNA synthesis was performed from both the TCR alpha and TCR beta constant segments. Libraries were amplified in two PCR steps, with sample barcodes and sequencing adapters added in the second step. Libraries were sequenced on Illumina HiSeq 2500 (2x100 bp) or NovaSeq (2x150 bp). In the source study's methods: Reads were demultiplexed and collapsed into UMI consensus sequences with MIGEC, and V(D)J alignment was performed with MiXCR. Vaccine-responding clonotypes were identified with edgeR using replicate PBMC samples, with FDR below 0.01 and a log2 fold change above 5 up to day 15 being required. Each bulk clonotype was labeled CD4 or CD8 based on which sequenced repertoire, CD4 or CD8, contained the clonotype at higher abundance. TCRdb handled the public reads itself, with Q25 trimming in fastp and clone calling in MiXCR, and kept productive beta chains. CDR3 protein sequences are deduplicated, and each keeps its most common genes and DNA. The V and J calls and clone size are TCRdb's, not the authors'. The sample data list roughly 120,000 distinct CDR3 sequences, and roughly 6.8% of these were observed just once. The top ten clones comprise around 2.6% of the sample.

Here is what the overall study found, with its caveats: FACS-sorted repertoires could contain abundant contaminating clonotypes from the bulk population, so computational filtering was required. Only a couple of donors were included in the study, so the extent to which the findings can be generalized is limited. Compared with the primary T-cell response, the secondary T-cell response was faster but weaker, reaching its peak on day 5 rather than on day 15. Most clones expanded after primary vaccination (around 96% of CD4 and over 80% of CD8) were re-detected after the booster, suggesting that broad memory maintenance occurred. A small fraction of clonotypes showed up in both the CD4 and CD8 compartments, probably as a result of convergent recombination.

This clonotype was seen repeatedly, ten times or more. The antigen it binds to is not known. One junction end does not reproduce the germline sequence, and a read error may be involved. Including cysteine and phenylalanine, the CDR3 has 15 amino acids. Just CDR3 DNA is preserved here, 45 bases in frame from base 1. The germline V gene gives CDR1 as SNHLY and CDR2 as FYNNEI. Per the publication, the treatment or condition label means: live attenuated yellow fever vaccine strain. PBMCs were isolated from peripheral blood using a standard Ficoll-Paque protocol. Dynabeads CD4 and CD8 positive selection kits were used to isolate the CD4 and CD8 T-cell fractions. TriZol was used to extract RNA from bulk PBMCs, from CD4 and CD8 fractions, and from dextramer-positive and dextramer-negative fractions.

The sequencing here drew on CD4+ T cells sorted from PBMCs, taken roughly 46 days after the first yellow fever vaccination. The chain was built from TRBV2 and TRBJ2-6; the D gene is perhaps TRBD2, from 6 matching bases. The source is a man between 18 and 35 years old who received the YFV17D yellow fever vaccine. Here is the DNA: TGTGCCCGCAGGGCGGGGAACTCTGGGGCCAACGTCCTGACTTTC. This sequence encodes CARRAGNSGANVLTF.